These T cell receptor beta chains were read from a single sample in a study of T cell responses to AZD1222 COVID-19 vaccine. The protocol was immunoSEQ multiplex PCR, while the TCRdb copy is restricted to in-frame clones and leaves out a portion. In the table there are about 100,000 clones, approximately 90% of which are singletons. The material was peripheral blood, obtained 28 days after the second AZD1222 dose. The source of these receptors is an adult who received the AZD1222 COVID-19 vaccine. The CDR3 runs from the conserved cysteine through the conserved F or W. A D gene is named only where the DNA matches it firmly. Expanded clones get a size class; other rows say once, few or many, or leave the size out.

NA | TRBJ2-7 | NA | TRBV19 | TGTGCCAGTAGTATACCCCCCAGAGGGACAATCTCCTACGAGCAGTACTTC | CASSIPPRGTISYEQYF
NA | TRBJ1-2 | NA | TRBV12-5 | TGTGCTAGTGGTTTGGTACTGAGGGGGTTTGGAAATGGCTACACCTTC | CASGLVLRGFGNGYTF
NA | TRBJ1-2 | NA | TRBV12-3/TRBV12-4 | TGTGCCAGCAGTTTCGGAGGGGGGGCTGGCTACACCTTC | CASSFGGGAGYTF
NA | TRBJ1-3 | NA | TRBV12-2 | TGTGCAAGTCGCAATAGACAGGATAGGGGAAACACCATATATTTT | CASRNRQDRGNTIYF
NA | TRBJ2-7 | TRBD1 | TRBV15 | TGTGCCACCAGCAGCCGGGCCAGGGGGTACGAGCAGTACTTC | CATSSRARGYEQYF
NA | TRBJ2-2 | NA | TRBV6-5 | TGTGCCAGCAGTTATAGAGGGGACACCGGGGAGCTGTTTTTT | CASSYRGDTGELFF
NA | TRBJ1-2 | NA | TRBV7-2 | TGTGCCAGCAGCGCGGACAGAACCTTCTATGGCTACACCTTC | CASSADRTFYGYTF
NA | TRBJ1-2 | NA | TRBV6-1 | TGTGCCAGCAGTGAAGAGAGCCGGGGTGCCTATGGCTACACCTTC | CASSEESRGAYGYTF
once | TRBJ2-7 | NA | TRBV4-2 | TGTGCCAGCAGCCAAGTGGCGGGGACCTACGAGCAGTACTTC | CASSQVAGTYEQYF
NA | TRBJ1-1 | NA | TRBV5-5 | TGTGCCAGCAGCCCCATAAGGGGGATAAACACTGAAGCTTTCTTT | CASSPIRGINTEAFF
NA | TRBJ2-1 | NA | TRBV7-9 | TGTGCCAGCAGGAATTACGGGGGAAGGGGGCCGTATGAGCAGTTCTTC | CASRNYGGRGPYEQFF
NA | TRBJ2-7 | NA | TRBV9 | TGTGCCAGCAGCGTAGGGACAGCCGGCGAGTCCTACGAGCAGTACTTC | CASSVGTAGESYEQYF
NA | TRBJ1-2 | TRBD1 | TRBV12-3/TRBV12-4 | TGTGCCAGCAGTCCGGGGACAGGGAATGGCTACACCTTC | CASSPGTGNGYTF
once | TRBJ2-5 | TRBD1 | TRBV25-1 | TGTGCCAGCAGTGTCTCGGGACAGGGACAAGAGACCCAGTACTTC | CASSVSGQGQETQYF
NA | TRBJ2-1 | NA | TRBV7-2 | NA | CASILGPSYNEQFF
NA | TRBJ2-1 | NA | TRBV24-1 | TGTGCCACCAGTGATTCTCTGGGCATTCACAATGAGCAGTTCTTC | CATSDSLGIHNEQFF
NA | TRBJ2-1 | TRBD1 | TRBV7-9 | TGTGCCAGCAGCGATAGACAGGGCCTCTACAATGAGCAGTTCTTC | CASSDRQGLYNEQFF
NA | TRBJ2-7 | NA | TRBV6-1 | TGTGCCAGCAGTGAACTCCGCATGTCCTACGAGCAGTACTTC | CASSELRMSYEQYF
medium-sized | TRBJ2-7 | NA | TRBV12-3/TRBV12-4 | TGTGCCAGCAGGTCAGGGTGGAGGGAGCAGTACTTC | CASRSGWREQYF
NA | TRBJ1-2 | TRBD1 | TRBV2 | TGTGCCAGCAGTGAAGGCTATCGGACAGGGGGGGGCTACACCTTC | CASSEGYRTGGGYTF
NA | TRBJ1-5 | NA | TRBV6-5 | TGTGCCAGCAGTCAGGGTTTTGACAATCAGCCCCAGCATTTT | CASSQGFDNQPQHF
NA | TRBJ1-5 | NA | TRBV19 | TGTGCCAGTAGTATTAGCGGCGGGGTAGGGCAGCCCCAGCATTTT | CASSISGGVGQPQHF
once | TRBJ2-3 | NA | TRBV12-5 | TGTGCTAGTGGTTTGGGACAGTTCACAGATACGCAGTATTTT | CASGLGQFTDTQYF
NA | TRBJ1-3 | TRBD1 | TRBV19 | TGTGCCAGTAGCTTACAGGGGAACTCTGGAAACACCATATATTTT | CASSLQGNSGNTIYF
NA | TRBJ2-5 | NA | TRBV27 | TGTGCCAGCAGTCTCGGTTCTCGGGGAGAGACCCAGTACTTC | CASSLGSRGETQYF
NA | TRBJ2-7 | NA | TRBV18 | TGTGCCAGCTCACCAGACAGACGAGACTACGAGCAGTACTTC | CASSPDRRDYEQYF